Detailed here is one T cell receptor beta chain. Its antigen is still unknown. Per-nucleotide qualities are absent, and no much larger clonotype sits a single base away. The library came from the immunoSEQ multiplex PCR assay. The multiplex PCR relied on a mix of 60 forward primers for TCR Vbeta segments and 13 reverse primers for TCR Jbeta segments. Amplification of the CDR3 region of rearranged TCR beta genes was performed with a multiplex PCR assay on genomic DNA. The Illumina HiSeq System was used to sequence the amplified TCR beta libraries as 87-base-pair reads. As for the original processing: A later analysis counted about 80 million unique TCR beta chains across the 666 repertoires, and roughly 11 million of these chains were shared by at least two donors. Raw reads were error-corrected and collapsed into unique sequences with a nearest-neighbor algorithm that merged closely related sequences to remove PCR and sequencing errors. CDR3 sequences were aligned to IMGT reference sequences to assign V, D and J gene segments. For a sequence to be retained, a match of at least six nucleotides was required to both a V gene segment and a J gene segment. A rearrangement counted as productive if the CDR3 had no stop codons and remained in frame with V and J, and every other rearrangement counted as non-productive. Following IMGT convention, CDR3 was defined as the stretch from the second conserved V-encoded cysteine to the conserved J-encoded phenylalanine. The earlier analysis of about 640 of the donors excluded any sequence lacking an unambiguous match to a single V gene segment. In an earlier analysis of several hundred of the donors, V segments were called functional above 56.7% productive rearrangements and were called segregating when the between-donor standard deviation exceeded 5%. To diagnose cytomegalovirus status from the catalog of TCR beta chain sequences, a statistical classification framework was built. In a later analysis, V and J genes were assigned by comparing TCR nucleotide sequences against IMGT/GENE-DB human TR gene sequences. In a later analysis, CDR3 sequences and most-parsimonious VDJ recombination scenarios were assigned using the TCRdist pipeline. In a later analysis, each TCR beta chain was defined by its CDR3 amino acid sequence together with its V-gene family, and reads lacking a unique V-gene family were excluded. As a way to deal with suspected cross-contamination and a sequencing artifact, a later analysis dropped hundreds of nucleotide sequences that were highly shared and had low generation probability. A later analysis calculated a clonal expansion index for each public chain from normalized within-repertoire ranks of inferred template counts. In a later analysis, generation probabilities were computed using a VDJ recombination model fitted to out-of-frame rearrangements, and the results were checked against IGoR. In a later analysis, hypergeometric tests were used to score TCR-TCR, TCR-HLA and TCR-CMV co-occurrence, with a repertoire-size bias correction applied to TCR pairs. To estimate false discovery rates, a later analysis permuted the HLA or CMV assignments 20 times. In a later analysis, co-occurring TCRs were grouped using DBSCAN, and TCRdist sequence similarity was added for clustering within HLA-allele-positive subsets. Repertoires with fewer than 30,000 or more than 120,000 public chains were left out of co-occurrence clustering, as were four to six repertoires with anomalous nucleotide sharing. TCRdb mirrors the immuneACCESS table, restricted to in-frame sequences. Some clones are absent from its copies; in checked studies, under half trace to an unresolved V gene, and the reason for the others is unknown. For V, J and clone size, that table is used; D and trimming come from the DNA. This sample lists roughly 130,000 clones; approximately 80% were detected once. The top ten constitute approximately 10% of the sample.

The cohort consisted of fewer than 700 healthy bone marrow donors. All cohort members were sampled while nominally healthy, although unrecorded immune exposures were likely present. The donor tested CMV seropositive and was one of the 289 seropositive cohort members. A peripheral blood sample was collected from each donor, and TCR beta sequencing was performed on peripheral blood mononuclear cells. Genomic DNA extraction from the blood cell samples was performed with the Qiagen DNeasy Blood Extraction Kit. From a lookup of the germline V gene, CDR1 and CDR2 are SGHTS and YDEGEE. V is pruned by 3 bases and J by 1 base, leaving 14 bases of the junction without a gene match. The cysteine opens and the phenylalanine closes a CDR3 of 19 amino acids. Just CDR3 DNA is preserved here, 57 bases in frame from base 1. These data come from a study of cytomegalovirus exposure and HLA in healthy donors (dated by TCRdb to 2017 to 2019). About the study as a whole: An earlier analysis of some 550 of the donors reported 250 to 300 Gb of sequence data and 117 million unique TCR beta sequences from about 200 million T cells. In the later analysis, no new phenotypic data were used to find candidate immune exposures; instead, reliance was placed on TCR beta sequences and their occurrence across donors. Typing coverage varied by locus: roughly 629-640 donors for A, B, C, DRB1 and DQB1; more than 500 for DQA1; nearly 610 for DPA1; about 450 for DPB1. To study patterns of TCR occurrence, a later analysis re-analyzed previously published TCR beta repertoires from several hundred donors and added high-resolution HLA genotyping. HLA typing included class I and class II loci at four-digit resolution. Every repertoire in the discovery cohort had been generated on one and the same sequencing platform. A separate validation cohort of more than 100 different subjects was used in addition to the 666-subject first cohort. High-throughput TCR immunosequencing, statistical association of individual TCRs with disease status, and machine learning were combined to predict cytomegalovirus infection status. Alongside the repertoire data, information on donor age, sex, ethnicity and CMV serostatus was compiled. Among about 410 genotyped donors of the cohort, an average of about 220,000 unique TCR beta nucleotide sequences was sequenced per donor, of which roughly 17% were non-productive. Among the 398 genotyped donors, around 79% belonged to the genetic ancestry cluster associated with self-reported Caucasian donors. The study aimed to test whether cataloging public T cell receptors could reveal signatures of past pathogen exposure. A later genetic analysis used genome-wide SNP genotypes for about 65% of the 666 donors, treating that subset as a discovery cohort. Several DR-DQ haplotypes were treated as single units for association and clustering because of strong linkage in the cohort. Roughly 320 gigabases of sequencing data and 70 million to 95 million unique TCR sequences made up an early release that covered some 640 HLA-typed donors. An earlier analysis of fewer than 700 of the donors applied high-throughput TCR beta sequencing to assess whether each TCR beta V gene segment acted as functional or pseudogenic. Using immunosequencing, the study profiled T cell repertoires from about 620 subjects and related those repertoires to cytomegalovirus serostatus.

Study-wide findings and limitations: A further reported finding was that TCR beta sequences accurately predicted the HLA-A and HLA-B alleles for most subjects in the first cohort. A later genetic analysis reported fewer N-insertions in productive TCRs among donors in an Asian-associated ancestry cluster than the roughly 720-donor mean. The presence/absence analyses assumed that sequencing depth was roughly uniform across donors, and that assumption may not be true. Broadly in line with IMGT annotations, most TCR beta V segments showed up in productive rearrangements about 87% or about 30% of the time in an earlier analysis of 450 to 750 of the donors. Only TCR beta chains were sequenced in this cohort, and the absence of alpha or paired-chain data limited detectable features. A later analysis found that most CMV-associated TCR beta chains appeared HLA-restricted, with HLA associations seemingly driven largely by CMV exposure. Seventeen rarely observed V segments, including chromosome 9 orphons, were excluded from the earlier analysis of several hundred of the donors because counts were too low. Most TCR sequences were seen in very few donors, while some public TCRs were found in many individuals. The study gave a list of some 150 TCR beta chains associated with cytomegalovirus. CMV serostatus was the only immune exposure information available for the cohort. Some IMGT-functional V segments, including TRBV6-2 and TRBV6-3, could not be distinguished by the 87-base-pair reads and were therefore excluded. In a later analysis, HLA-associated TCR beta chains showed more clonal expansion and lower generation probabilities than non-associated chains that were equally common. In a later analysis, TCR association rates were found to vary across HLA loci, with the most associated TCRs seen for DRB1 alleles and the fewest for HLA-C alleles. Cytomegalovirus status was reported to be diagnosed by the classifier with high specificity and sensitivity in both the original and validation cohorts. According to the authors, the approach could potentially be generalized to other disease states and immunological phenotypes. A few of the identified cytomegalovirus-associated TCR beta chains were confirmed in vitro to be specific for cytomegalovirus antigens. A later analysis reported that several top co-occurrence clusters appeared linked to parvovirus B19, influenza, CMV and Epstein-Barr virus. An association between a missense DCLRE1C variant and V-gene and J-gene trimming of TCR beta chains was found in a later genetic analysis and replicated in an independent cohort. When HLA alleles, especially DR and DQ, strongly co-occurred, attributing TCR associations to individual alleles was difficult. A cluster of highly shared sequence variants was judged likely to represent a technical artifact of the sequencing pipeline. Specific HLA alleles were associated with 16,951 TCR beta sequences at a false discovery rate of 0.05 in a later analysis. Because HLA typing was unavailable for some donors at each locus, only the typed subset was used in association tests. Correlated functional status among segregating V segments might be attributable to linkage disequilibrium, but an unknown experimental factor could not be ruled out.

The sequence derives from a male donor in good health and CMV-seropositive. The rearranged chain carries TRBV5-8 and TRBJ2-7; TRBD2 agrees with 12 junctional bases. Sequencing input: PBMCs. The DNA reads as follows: TGTGCCAGCAGCTGGTGGACAGGCGCCGGGACTAGCGGGTCCTACGAGCAGTACTTC. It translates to CASSWWTGAGTSGSYEQYF.